Presented here are 21 T cell receptor beta chains from one specimen sequenced in a study of T cells in narcolepsy. Profiled with immunoSEQ multiplex PCR; TCRdb holds only in-frame clones, not every one. The data contain under 40,000 clones, 84% of them singletons. Sequences were obtained from CD45RA- memory CD4+ T cells from PBMCs. The receptor source for this set is a human donor with narcolepsy.

The chain has TRBV7-9 and TRBJ2-2; TRBD2 agrees at 9 bases. Trimming took 4 bases from V and 2 from J; bases not matched to a gene: 5. Germline CDR1 SEHNR, CDR2 FQNEAQ (reference sequence). The CDR3 extends over 16 amino acids. CDR3 protein: CASSSASGENTGELFF. The CDR3 DNA reads as TGTGCCAGCAGCTCCGCTAGCGGGGAAAACACCGGGGAGCTGTTTTTT.

Written as DNA, the CDR3 is TGTGCCTGGACGGGGACAGGGAATGGCTACACCTTC. Translation: CAWTGTGNGYTF. The V gene is TRBV30, the J gene TRBJ1-2, with TRBD1 identical over 9 bases. Germline loops: CDR1 GTSNPN, CDR2 SVGIG (reference sequence). The CDR3 covers 12 residues. V dropped 4 bases and J dropped 6; count of bases not matched to a gene: 3. The full variable domain, in which reference TRBV30 and TRBJ1-2 provide the parts outside the CDR3, is SQTIHQWPATLVQPVGSPLSLECTVEGTSNPNLYWYRQAAGRGLQLLFYSVGIGQISSEVPQNLSASRPQDRQFILSSKKLLLSDSGFYLCAWTGTGNGYTFGSGTRLTVV.

The V gene is TRBV4-2, the J gene TRBJ1-5; 10 positions match TRBD1. V was pared by 4 bases and J by 7 bases, with 4 bases of the junction left unmatched. CDR1 and CDR2 (germline): LGHNA, YNFKEQ. The CDR3 length is 14 residues. As DNA, the CDR3 is TGTGCCAGCAGCCCCGGGACAGGGGCCCAGCCCCAGCATTTT. Translation gives CASSPGTGAQPQHF.

V and J are TRBV7-6 and TRBJ1-6; 7 bases fit TRBD1. The CDR3 consists of 15 residues. J was trimmed by 7 bases and V by 1 base; bases with no gene match: 4. Germline V gene data show CDR1 as SGHVS and CDR2 as FNYEAQ. DNA for the CDR3: TGTGCCAGCAGCTTAGAACCAGGGGGAAATTCACCCCTCCACTTT. Amino acid sequence: CASSLEPGGNSPLHF. The complete variable domain, with remaining parts taken from reference TRBV7-6 and TRBJ1-6, reads GAGVSQSPRYKVTKRGQDVALRCDPISGHVSLYWYRQALGQGPEFLTYFNYEAQQDKSGLPNDRFSAERPEGSISTLTIQRTEQRDSAMYRCASSLEPGGNSPLHFGNGTRLTVT.

The rearrangement links TRBV7-9 to TRBJ2-5, with D unresolved. This CDR3 has 12 residues. In germline, CDR1 is SEHNR, CDR2 FQNEAQ (reference sequence). V was pared by 8 bases and J by 1 base, with 8 bases between. This chain's CDR3 is CASSVRQETQYF. DNA for the CDR3: TGTGCCAGCTCAGTCCGCCAAGAGACCCAGTACTTC.

The gene calls are TRBV19 and TRBJ1-2; D not certain. Germline CDR1 and CDR2: LNHDA and SQIVND (reference sequence). The CDR3 loop spans 15 amino acids. Deletions cut 1 base from V and 4 bases from J, with 13 bases between. CDR3 DNA sequence: TGTGCCAGTAGTATAGCCCCCTCGACCGTCTATGGCTACACCTTC. It yields the protein CASSIAPSTVYGYTF.

This clone came up a few times. The CDR3 loop reads CASSLVARGHEQYF. CDR3 coding DNA: TGTGCCAGCAGCTTAGTTGCCAGGGGGCACGAGCAGTACTTC. The rearrangement links TRBV11-3 to TRBJ2-7; TRBD1 aligns across 8 bases. With 1 base clipped from V and 5 bases from J, the junction kept 4 bases outside the gene matches. CDR1 is SGHNT and CDR2 is YENEEA in the germline V gene. This CDR3 spans 14 amino acids. The entire variable domain, with the rest obtained from reference TRBV11-3 and TRBJ2-7, is as follows: EAGVVQSPRYKIIEKKQPVAFWCNPISGHNTLYWYLQNLGQGPELLIRYENEEAVDDSQLPKDRFSAERLKGVDSTLKIQPAELGDSAVYLCASSLVARGHEQYFGPGTRLTVT.

The sample holds a few counts of this clone. V usage is TRBV7-3 and J usage is TRBJ1-4; the D is unclear. The length of the CDR3 is 16 residues. Germline V CDR1 and CDR2: SGHTA, FQGTGA. Trimming removed 1 base at V and 3 bases at J, with 12 bases between. CDR3 coding DNA: TGTGCCAGCAGCTTAAAGTCGGTAGCGGCTAATGAAAAACTGTTTTTT. Its translation: CASSLKSVAANEKLFF.

The chain couples TRBV7-6 to TRBJ2-3; 13 nucleotides align to TRBD2. The CDR3 runs to 17 residues. Germline assignment: CDR1 SGHVS and CDR2 FNYEAQ. The V gene end was trimmed by 0 bases and the J gene end by 2 bases; junction bases not matched to a gene: 2. The CDR3 region is CASSLAGLAGATDTQYF. The CDR3 DNA reads TGTGCCAGCAGCTTAGCCGGACTAGCGGGGGCCACAGATACGCAGTATTTT. The whole variable domain, filled in from reference TRBV7-6 and TRBJ2-3, reads GAGVSQSPRYKVTKRGQDVALRCDPISGHVSLYWYRQALGQGPEFLTYFNYEAQQDKSGLPNDRFSAERPEGSISTLTIQRTEQRDSAMYRCASSLAGLAGATDTQYFGPGTRLTVL.

The chain links TRBV9 to TRBJ1-6; the D is unclear. The CDR3 has 17 residues. Germline lookup yields CDR1 SGDLS and CDR2 YYNGEE. V lost 0 bases and J 5 bases, leaving 15 bases between the germline ends. CDR3 nucleotides: TGTGCCAGCAGCGTAGCTCTCCGGGTTGAAAATAATTCACCCCTCCACTTT. It yields the protein CASSVALRVENNSPLHF.

The V call is TRBV5-6, the J call TRBJ2-3; 12 bases align to TRBD2. The CDR3 runs to 16 residues. The V segment lost 2 bases and the J segment 7 bases; nucleotides outside the gene matches: 8. CDR1 is SGHDT, CDR2 YYEEEE, per germline. As DNA, the CDR3 is TGTGCCAGCAGCTTCGGGCTAGCGGGGGGGCCAAATACGCAGTATTTT. Its protein is CASSFGLAGGPNTQYF. Full variable domain (missing parts from reference TRBV5-6 and TRBJ2-3): DAGVTQSPTHLIKTRGQQVTLRCSPKSGHDTVSWYQQALGQGPQFIFQYYEEEERQRGNFPDRFSGHQFPNYSSELNVNALLLGDSALYLCASSFGLAGGPNTQYFGPGTRLTVL.

In this sample, this clone turned up once. Here the CDR3 DNA reads TGCGCCAGCAGCCAAGTGGGAGCGGGGGGGCCGCATACGCAGTATTTT. As protein: CASSQVGAGGPHTQYF. V is TRBV4-3 and J is TRBJ2-3, with 10 positions matching TRBD2. The ends lost 1 base at V and 7 bases at J; junction bases unmatched: 8. The CDR3 sequence is 16 residues long. Germline V CDR1 and CDR2: LGHNA, YSLEER.

The CDR3 nucleotides read TGTGCCTGGAAGGGATCCTCCCGGACAGATACGCAGTATTTT. Translating it yields CAWKGSSRTDTQYF. The genes are TRBV30 and TRBJ2-3; no reliable D call. V lost 4 bases and J 3 bases, leaving 14 bases between the germline ends. The germline V gene has CDR1 GTSNPN and CDR2 SVGIG (reference sequence). The CDR3 contains 14 residues.

This clone came up a few times. The chain uses TRBV30 and TRBJ1-2; the D is unclear. This CDR3 has 16 amino acids. Deletions cut 2 bases from V and 0 bases from J, with 16 bases between. Germline CDR1 is GTSNPN and CDR2 is SVGIG (reference sequence). CDR3 bases: TGTGCCTGGAGTCCGGACGGGAGGCGTCCTAACTATGGCTACACCTTC. Translation: CAWSPDGRRPNYGYTF.

In the case of this clone: At one of its ends the junction is not consistent with the germline gene, which may arise from a read error. This sample also contains other DNA sequences that code for the same CDR3. This sequence joins TRBV7-3 and TRBJ2-1; TRBD2 matches at 11 bases. Germline CDR1 SGHTA, CDR2 FQGTGA. The CDR3 spans 14 residues. CDR3 residues: CASSPGTSGGEQFF. CDR3 in DNA: TGCGCCAGCAGCCCCGGGACTAGCGGAGGCGAGCAGTTCTTC. Supplemented by reference TRBV7-3 and TRBJ2-1, the full variable domain reads GAGVSQTPSNKVTEKGKYVELRCDPISGHTALYWYRQSLGQGPEFLIYFQGTGAADDSGLPNDRFFAVRPEGSVSTLKIQRTERGDSAVYLCASSPGTSGGEQFFGPGTRLTVL.

This clone was seen a few times. V is TRBV5-1 and J is TRBJ1-1, with D unresolved. V was trimmed by 0 bases and J by 1 base, leaving 7 bases between them. Germline V gene lookup returns CDR1 SGHRS and CDR2 YFSETQ. This CDR3 is built from 14 residues. The CDR3 region has the DNA TGCGCCAGCAGCTTGGCCTCGGCGAACACTGAAGCTTTCTTT. Amino acid sequence: CASSLASANTEAFF.

The chain combines TRBV2 with TRBJ2-5; D may correspond to TRBD1 or TRBD2 (5 bases each). CDR1 and CDR2 from the germline V gene are SNHLY and FYNNEI. The CDR3 runs to 14 residues. V was cut by 3 bases and J by 5 bases, with 13 bases left in between. CDR3 DNA: TGTGCCAGCAGTGACGGGATGGGGGTCGAGACCCAGTACTTC. Translated: CASSDGMGVETQYF.

This clone showed up just a few times. The chain couples TRBV18 to TRBJ1-4, with D hard to call. The V gene lost 4 bases and the J gene lost 1 base, with 4 bases spanning the gap. The length of the CDR3 is 13 residues. The germline V gene has CDR1 KGHSH and CDR2 LQKENI. CDR3 loop: CASSRLTNEKLFF. CDR3 DNA: TGTGCCAGCTCACGATTAACTAATGAAAAACTGTTTTTT.

This chain links TRBV30 with TRBJ2-2; D ambiguous. CDR3 size: 13 residues. Trimming pared 6 bases from V and 0 bases from J, leaving 8 bases between. Germline CDR1 GTSNPN, CDR2 SVGIG (reference sequence). CDR3 sequence: CACLTSNTGELFF. In DNA form, the CDR3 reads TGTGCCTGTTTAACCTCGAACACCGGGGAGCTGTTTTTT. The full variable domain, with the rest looked up from reference TRBV30 and TRBJ2-2, is SQTIHQWPATLVQPVGSPLSLECTVEGTSNPNLYWYRQAAGRGLQLLFYSVGIGQISSEVPQNLSASRPQDRQFILSSKKLLLSDSGFYLCACLTSNTGELFFGEGSRLTVL.

This chain links TRBV10-3 with TRBJ1-2; D remains unclear. CDR1 is ENHRY, CDR2 SYGVKD, per germline. Trimming removed 2 bases from V and 8 bases from J, with 12 bases in between. This CDR3 has 13 amino acids. The CDR3 loop reads CAISEGLAEGYTF. CDR3 in DNA: TGTGCCATCAGTGAGGGACTCGCGGAGGGCTACACCTTC.

The rearrangement uses TRBV7-6 and TRBJ1-1, with 11 positions matching TRBD1. The germline gives CDR1 SGHVS, CDR2 FNYEAQ. The J segment lost 0 bases and the V segment lost 5 bases, leaving 5 bases of the junction unmatched. The CDR3 contains 16 residues. CDR3 DNA sequence: TGTGCCAGCAGCCTAGGGACAGGGGGTCTGAACACTGAAGCTTTCTTT. Protein: CASSLGTGGLNTEAFF.